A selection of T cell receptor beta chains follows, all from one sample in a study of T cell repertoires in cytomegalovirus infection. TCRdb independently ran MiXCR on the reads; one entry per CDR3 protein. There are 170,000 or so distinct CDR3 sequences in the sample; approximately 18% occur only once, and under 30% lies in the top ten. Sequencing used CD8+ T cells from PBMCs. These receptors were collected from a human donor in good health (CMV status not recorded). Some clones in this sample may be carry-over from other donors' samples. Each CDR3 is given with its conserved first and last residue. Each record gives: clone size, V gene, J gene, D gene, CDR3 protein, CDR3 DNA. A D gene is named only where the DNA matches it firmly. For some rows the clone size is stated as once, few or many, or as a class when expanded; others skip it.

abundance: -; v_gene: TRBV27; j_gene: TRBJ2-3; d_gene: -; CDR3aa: CASSLRVRTDTQYF; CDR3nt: TGTGCCAGCAGTTTGCGGGTGCGCACAGATACGCAGTATTTT
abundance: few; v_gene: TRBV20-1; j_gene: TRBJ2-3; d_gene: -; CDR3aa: CSSGLGGGYTDTQYF; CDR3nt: TGCAGTTCCGGTCTTGGGGGGGGCTACACAGATACGCAGTATTTT
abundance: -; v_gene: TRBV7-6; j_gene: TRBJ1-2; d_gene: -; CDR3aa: CASSPGRSGYTF; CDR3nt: TGTGCCAGCAGCCCAGGACGGAGTGGCTACACCTTC
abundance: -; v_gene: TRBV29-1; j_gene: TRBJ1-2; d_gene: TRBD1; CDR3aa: CSTGDSVYGYTF; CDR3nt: TGCAGCACCGGGGACAGTGTGTATGGCTACACCTTC
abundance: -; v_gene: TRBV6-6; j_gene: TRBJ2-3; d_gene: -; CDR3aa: CASTLRADTQYF; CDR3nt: TGTGCCAGCACCTTACGGGCAGATACGCAGTATTTT
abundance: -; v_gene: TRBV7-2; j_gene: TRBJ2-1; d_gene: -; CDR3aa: CASSLVGFRDNEQFF; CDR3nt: TGTGCCAGCAGCTTAGTGGGATTCAGAGACAATGAGCAGTTCTTC
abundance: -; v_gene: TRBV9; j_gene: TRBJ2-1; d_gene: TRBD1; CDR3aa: CASSVGGTGNEQFF; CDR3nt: TGTGCCAGCAGCGTAGGAGGGACAGGGAATGAGCAGTTCTTC
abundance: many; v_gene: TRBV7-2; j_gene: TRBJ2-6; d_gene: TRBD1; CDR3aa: CASSRDRALGGANVLTF; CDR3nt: TGTGCCAGCAGCCGGGACAGGGCTCTTGGAGGGGCCAACGTCCTGACTTTC
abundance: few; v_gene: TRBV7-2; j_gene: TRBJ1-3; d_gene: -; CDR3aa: CASSSSLGDTIYF; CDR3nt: TGTGCCAGCAGCTCTTCTTTGGGGGACACCATATATTTT
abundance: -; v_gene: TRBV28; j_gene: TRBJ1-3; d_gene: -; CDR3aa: CASSQTGSGNTIYF; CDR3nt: TGTGCCAGCAGTCAGACTGGCTCTGGAAACACCATATATTTT
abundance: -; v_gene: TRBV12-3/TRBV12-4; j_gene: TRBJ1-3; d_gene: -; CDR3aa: CASIRDTRSGNTIYF; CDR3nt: TGTGCCAGCATTCGGGACACACGCTCTGGAAACACCATATATTTT
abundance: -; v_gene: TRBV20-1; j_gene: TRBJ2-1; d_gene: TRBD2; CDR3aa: CSATTSGVVSYNEQFF; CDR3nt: TGCAGTGCTACTACTAGCGGGGTAGTATCCTACAATGAGCAGTTCTTC
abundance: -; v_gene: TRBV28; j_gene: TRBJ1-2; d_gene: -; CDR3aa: CASSHEAGYGYTF; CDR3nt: TGTGCCAGCAGCCATGAGGCAGGATATGGCTACACCTTC
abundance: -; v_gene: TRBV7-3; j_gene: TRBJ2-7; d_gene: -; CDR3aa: CANNQGSHLCEQYF; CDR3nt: TGTGCCAACAACCAGGGGAGCCATCTTTGCGAGCAGTACTTC
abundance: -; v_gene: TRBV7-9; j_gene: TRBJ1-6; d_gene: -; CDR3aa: CASSLNGSPLHF; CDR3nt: TGTGCCAGCAGCTTAAACGGATCACCCCTCCACTTT
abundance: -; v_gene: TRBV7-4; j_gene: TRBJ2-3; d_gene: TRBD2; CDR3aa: CASSSGLAGGFQHTDTQYF; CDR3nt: TGTGCCAGCAGCTCCGGACTAGCGGGGGGTTTTCAGCACACAGATACGCAGTATTTT
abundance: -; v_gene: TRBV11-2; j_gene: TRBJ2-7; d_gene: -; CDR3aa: CASSGPTGPEQYF; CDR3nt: TGTGCCAGCAGCGGACCCACAGGGCCCGAGCAGTACTTC
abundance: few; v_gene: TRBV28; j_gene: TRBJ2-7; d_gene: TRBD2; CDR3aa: CASTGPQRGYEQYF; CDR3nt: TGTGCCAGCACCGGCCCCCAGCGGGGGTACGAGCAGTACTTC
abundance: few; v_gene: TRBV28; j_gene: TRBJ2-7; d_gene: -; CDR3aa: CASSLNYSYEQYF; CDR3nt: TGTGCCAGCAGTTTAAATTACTCCTACGAGCAGTACTTC
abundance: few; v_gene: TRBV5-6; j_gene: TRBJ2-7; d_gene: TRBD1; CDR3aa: CASSKDRGYEQYF; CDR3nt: TGTGCCAGCAGCAAAGACAGGGGTTACGAGCAGTACTTC
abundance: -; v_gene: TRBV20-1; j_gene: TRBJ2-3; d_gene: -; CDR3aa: CSASGGPLGKSDTDTQYF; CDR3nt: TGCAGTGCTAGCGGTGGTCCGTTGGGAAAGAGTGACACAGATACGCAGTATTTT
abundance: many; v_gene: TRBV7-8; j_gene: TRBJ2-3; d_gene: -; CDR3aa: CASSLAGPTDTQYF; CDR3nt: TGTGCCAGCAGCTTAGCGGGCCCCACAGATACGCAGTATTTT
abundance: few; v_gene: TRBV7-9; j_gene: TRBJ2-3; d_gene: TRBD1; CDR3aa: CASSGWDRGQTPFDTQYF; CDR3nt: TGTGCCAGCAGCGGATGGGACAGGGGACAAACCCCCTTCGATACGCAGTATTTT
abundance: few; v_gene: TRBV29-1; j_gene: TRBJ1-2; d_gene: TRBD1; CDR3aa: CSVGRTGGWDYGYTF; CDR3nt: TGCAGCGTTGGCAGGACAGGGGGTTGGGACTATGGCTACACCTTC
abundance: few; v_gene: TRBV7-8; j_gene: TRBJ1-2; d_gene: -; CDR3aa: CASSSDSPNYGYTF; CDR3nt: TGTGCCAGCAGCTCGGACAGTCCTAACTATGGCTACACCTTC
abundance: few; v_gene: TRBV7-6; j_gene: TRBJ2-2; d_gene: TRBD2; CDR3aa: CAGGGIGPTGELFF; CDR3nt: TGTGCCGGCGGGGGAATCGGACCGACCGGGGAGCTGTTTTTT
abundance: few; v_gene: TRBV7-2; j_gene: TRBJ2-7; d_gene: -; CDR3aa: CASSLRGGRSYEQYF; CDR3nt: TGTGCCAGCAGCTTAAGGGGGGGCCGCTCCTACGAGCAGTACTTC
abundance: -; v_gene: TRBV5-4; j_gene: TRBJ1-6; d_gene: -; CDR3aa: CASSLDGTADSPLHF; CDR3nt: TGTGCCAGCAGCTTGGATGGGACGGCCGATTCACCCCTCCACTTT
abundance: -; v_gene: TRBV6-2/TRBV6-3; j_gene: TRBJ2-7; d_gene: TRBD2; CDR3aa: CASSSTSGGSYEQYF; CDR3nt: TGTGCCAGCAGTTCTACTAGCGGCGGCTCCTACGAGCAGTACTTC
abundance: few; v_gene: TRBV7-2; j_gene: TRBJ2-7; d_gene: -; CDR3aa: CASSFGKDYYEQYF; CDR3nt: TGTGCCAGCAGCTTCGGGAAGGACTACTACGAGCAGTACTTC
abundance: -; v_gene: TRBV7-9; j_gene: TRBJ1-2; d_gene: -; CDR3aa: CASSLQTNGYTF; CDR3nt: TGTGCCAGCAGCTTGCAGACGAATGGCTACACCTTC
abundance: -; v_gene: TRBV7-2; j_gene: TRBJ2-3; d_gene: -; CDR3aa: CASSSGWGTDTQYF; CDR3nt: TGTGCCAGCAGCTCGGGATGGGGCACAGATACGCAGTATTTT
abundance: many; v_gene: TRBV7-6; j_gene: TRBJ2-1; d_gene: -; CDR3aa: CASSLGLSYNEQFF; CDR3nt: TGTGCCAGCAGCCTCGGACTGTCCTACAATGAGCAGTTCTTC
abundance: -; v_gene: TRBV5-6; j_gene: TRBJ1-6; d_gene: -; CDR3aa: CASSFVSLGYNSPLHF; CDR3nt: TGTGCCAGCAGCTTTGTGTCCCTTGGATATAATTCACCCCTCCACTTT
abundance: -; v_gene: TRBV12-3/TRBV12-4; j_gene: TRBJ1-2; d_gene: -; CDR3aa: CASTKEITNYGYTF; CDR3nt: TGTGCCAGCACTAAGGAAATTACTAACTATGGCTACACCTTC
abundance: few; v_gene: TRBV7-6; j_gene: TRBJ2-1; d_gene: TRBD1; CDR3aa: CASSSPGQGNNEQFF; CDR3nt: TGTGCCAGCAGCTCGCCGGGACAGGGTAACAATGAGCAGTTCTTC
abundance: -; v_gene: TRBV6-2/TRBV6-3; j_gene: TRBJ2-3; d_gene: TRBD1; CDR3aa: CASSHSEGTGISTDTQYF; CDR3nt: TGTGCCAGCAGTCACAGCGAGGGGACAGGAATTAGCACAGATACGCAGTATTTT
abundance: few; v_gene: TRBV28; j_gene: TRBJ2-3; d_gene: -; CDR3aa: CASSRLGYSTDTQYF; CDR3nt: TGTGCCAGCAGTCGTCTTGGGTATAGCACAGATACGCAGTATTTT
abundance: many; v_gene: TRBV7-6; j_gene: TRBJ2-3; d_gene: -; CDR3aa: CASSLGRPPDTQYF; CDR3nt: TGTGCCAGCAGCTTAGGAAGACCTCCGGATACGCAGTATTTT
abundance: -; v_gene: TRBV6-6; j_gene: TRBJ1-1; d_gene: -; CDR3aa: CASSYSGAGNTEAFF; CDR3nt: TGTGCCAGCAGTTACTCGGGGGCAGGGAACACTGAAGCTTTCTTT
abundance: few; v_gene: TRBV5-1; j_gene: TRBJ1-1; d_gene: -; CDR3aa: CASSLTFRENTEAFF; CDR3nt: TGCGCCAGCAGCTTGACGTTTCGGGAGAACACTGAAGCTTTCTTT
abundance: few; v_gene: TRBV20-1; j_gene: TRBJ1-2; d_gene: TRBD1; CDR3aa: CSARDVSRGTDYGYTF; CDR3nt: TGCAGTGCTAGAGATGTATCGCGGGGGACAGATTATGGCTACACCTTC
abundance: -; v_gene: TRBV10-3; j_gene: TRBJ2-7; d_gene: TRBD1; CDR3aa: CAISEQGTGSYEQYF; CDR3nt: TGTGCCATCAGTGAACAGGGGACAGGTTCCTACGAGCAGTACTTC
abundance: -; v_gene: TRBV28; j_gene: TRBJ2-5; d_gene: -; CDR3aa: CASRGGAGALYQETQYF; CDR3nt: TGTGCCAGCAGAGGGGGGGCAGGGGCCTTGTACCAAGAGACCCAGTACTTC
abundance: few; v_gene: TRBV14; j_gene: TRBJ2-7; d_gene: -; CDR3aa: CASSQDTFTPTYEQYF; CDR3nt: TGTGCCAGCAGCCAAGATACATTCACACCCACCTACGAGCAGTACTTC
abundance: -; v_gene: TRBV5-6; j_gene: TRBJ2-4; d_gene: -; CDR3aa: CASSGGSFQYF; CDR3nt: TGTGCCAGCAGCGGAGGGAGTTTTCAGTACTTC
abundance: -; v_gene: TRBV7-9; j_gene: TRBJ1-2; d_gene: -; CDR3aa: CASSLFAGVDYGYTF; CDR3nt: TGTGCCAGCAGCTTATTCGCAGGGGTAGACTATGGCTACACCTTC
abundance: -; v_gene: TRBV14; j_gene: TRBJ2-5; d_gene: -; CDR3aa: CASSQVELQALETQYF; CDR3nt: TGTGCCAGCAGCCAAGTCGAGTTACAGGCCCTAGAGACCCAGTACTTC
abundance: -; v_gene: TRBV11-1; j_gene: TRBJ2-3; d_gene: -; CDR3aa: CASSPFVQAGTDTQYF; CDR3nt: TGTGCCAGCAGCCCTTTTGTCCAGGCGGGCACAGATACGCAGTATTTT
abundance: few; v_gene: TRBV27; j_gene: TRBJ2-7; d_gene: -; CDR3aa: CASSAGTLSYEQYF; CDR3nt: TGTGCCAGCAGTGCCGGGACACTCTCCTACGAGCAGTACTTC
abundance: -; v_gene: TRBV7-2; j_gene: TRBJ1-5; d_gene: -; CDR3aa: CASSFAEGDQPQHF; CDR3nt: TGTGCCAGCAGTTTTGCCGAGGGTGATCAGCCCCAGCATTTT
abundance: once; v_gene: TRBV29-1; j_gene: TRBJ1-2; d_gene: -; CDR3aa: CSVRDGHYGYTF; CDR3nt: TGCAGCGTCCGGGACGGCCACTATGGCTACACCTTC
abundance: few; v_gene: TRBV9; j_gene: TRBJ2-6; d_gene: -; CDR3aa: CASSVAKGSTAGANVLTF; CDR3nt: TGTGCCAGCAGCGTAGCTAAGGGCAGCACGGCTGGGGCCAACGTCCTGACTTTC
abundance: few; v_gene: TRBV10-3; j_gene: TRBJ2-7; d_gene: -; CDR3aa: CAISVGTSYEQYF; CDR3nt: TGTGCCATCAGTGTGGGGACTTCATACGAGCAGTACTTC
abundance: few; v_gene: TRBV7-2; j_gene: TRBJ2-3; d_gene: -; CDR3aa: CASSLGRDLGTDTQYF; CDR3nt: TGTGCCAGCAGCTTGGGACGGGACCTAGGCACAGATACGCAGTATTTT
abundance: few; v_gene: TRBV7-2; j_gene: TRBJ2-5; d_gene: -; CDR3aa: CASSFYRQETQYF; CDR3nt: TGTGCCAGCAGCTTCTACAGGCAAGAGACCCAGTACTTC
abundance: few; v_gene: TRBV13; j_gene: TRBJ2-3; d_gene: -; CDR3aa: CASSAGDTQYF; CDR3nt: TGTGCCAGCAGTGCCGGCGATACGCAGTATTTT
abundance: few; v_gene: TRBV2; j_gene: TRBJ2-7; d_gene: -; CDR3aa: CAKRRWQSSYEQYF; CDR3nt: TGTGCCAAACGTCGTTGGCAGTCCTCCTACGAGCAGTACTTC
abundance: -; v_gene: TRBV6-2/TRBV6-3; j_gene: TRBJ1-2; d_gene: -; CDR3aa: CASSYHLDRGDYGYTF; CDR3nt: TGTGCCAGCAGTTATCACTTGGACCGCGGGGACTATGGCTACACCTTC